These T cell receptor beta chains were read from a single sample in a study of T-cell reconstitution after alpha-beta-depleted transplantation in children. From the PCR reads, TCRdb called clonotypes with MiXCR, one entry per CDR3 protein. The sample shows about 500,000 distinct CDR3 sequences, approximately 32% of them seen only once. This specimen consisted of PBMCs from the stem cell graft donor, obtained from the stem cell graft. Receptors were obtained from a human donor who donated a stem cell graft to a child with aplastic anemia. Each CDR3 is given with its conserved first and last residue. D genes are given only for firm matches. Rows may omit the clone size; those that give it use once, few, many or a size class.

TRBV6-2/TRBV6-3	few	NA	TRBJ2-7	TGTGCCAGCAGTTTAGTACCGGTTTCAAGCTCCTACGAGCAGTACTTC	CASSLVPVSSSYEQYF
TRBV12-3/TRBV12-4	NA	TRBD1	TRBJ1-1	TGTGCCAGCAGAGGGACAGGGGGCGTGACTGAAGCTTTCTTT	CASRGTGGVTEAFF
TRBV12-3/TRBV12-4	NA	TRBD2	TRBJ2-3	TGTGCCAGCAGTACCTCTAGCGGGAGGGCCACAGATACGCAGTATTTT	CASSTSSGRATDTQYF
TRBV6-1	NA	NA	TRBJ1-6	TGTGCCAGCAGGCGGGACGGCTATTCACCCCTCCACTTT	CASRRDGYSPLHF
TRBV3-1	NA	NA	TRBJ2-2	TGTGCCAGCAGCCAAGGGCTTAGAGGAGCGGGGGAGCTGTTTTTT	CASSQGLRGAGELFF
TRBV20-1	NA	NA	TRBJ2-1	TGCAGTGCCGCCAGGGGTTTCTACAATGAGCAGTTCTTC	CSAARGFYNEQFF
TRBV29-1	NA	TRBD2	TRBJ2-1	TGCAGCGTTGAACGTGGACTAGCTGCAACCTACAATGAGCAGTTCTTC	CSVERGLAATYNEQFF
TRBV13	NA	TRBD1	TRBJ1-1	TGTGCCAGCAGCCCTCCCCCCGGGACAGGGTTCACTGAAGCTTTCTTT	CASSPPPGTGFTEAFF
TRBV27	medium-sized	TRBD1	TRBJ2-1	TGTGCCAGCAGTTTAGGGACAGGCTACAATGAGCAGTTCTTC	CASSLGTGYNEQFF
TRBV27	NA	NA	TRBJ1-5	TGTGCCAGCAGTCCGACCCACGGGCAGCCCCAGCATTTT	CASSPTHGQPQHF
TRBV9	NA	NA	TRBJ1-2	TGTGCCAGCAGCGTAGCTAAGACAAAATACGATGGCTACACCTTC	CASSVAKTKYDGYTF
TRBV27	NA	TRBD1	TRBJ1-1	TGTGCCAGCAGTTCGACAGGGGCAGGGAACACTGAAGCTTTCTTT	CASSSTGAGNTEAFF
TRBV6-5	few	NA	TRBJ2-1	TGTGCCAGCAGTTACTCTTACGGGCGCGATGAGCAGTTCTTC	CASSYSYGRDEQFF
TRBV10-3	once	TRBD1	TRBJ1-2	TGTGCCATCTCCACAGGGGATGGCTACACCTTC	CAISTGDGYTF
TRBV7-2	few	NA	TRBJ2-1	TGTGCCAGCAGCTACGCGGGAATCACCTACAATGAGCAGTTCTTC	CASSYAGITYNEQFF
TRBV9	once	NA	TRBJ2-2	TGTGCCAGCAGCCACGGAAGTAGCGGGAACACCGGGGAGCTGTTTTTT	CASSHGSSGNTGELFF
TRBV20-1	NA	TRBD1	TRBJ2-1	TGCAGTGCTAGCCATCCGTGGGACAGGGGCTACAATGAGCAGTTCTTC	CSASHPWDRGYNEQFF
TRBV13	NA	NA	TRBJ2-5	TGTGCCAGCAGCTCGGAACAAGGAGAGACCCAGTACTTC	CASSSEQGETQYF
TRBV7-8	NA	NA	TRBJ1-1	TGTGCCAGCACCCTTCTCCCGGGGAACACTGAAGCTTTCTTT	CASTLLPGNTEAFF
TRBV29-1	NA	NA	TRBJ2-2	TGCAGCACCCGAGGGCCGAACACCGGGGAGCTGTTTTTT	CSTRGPNTGELFF
TRBV5-1	NA	TRBD1	TRBJ2-5	TGCGCCAGCAGCTTGGACAGGGGGCCTAAGACCCAGTACTTC	CASSLDRGPKTQYF
TRBV7-9	few	TRBD2	TRBJ2-1	TGTGCCAGCAGCTTCCGGACTAGCGCGAGATACAATGAGCAGTTCTTC	CASSFRTSARYNEQFF
TRBV11-3	NA	NA	TRBJ2-2	TGTGCCAGCAGCTTAAAGTTCTCCGGGGAGCTGTTTTTT	CASSLKFSGELFF
TRBV28	NA	NA	TRBJ1-1	TGTGCCAGCAGTTTAGGCGGGGTAATCGGAAACACTGAAGCTTTCTTT	CASSLGGVIGNTEAFF
TRBV9	few	TRBD1	TRBJ2-6	TGTGCCAGCAGCCCCCGTCAGGGGGCCCCTGGGGCCAACGTCCTGACTTTC	CASSPRQGAPGANVLTF
TRBV4-1	NA	NA	TRBJ2-7	TGCGCCAGCAGCCAAGGATACAGGGAAGAGGACGAGCAGTACTTC	CASSQGYREEDEQYF
TRBV5-5	few	NA	TRBJ2-1	TGTGCCAGCAGTTTCGTGGCTCGCAATGAGCAGTTCTTC	CASSFVARNEQFF
TRBV5-4	NA	TRBD2	TRBJ2-1	TGTGCCAGCAGCTTGATAGCGGGGGACAATGAGCAGTTCTTC	CASSLIAGDNEQFF
TRBV30	few	NA	TRBJ1-1	TGTGCCTGGAGGGGGTTGGGCACTGAAGCTTTCTTT	CAWRGLGTEAFF
TRBV6-5	few	NA	TRBJ2-3	TGTGCCAGCAGGGACTCCCTCCGCACAGATACGCAGTATTTT	CASRDSLRTDTQYF
TRBV12-3/TRBV12-4	NA	NA	TRBJ1-4	TGTGCCAGCAGTTCAGATACAACTAATGAAAAACTGTTTTTT	CASSSDTTNEKLFF
TRBV7-2	NA	TRBD2	TRBJ2-1	TGTGCCAGCAGCCCCTTCGGGTCAGCGGGAGGGTACAATGAGCAGTTCTTC	CASSPFGSAGGYNEQFF
TRBV29-1	many	NA	TRBJ2-1	TGCAGCGTTGAAGATAACTACAATGAGCAGTTCTTC	CSVEDNYNEQFF
TRBV20-1	few	NA	TRBJ2-1	TGCAGTTCCTCCGAAGGTTCCGGAGTCTCCAATGAGCAGTTCTTC	CSSSEGSGVSNEQFF
TRBV7-2	few	NA	TRBJ2-4	TGTGCCAGCAGCCCCGTGGGGGTAGGAGAAAACATTCAGTACTTC	CASSPVGVGENIQYF
TRBV6-2/TRBV6-3	NA	NA	TRBJ2-2	TGTGCCAGCAGTTACGTCGGGCTCTCCGGGGAGCTGTTTTTT	CASSYVGLSGELFF
TRBV19	NA	TRBD1	TRBJ1-5	TGTGCCAGTAATGGACAGGGGAACTTTGGCAATCAGCCCCAGCATTTT	CASNGQGNFGNQPQHF
TRBV20-1	NA	NA	TRBJ2-5	TGCAGTGCGACTAAACTAGGGTACCAAGAGACCCAGTACTTC	CSATKLGYQETQYF
TRBV4-2	few	NA	TRBJ1-1	TGTGCCAGCAGCCAAGCTGGTGAAGGGACTGAAGCTTTCTTT	CASSQAGEGTEAFF
TRBV21-1	NA	NA	TRBJ2-1	TGTGCCAGCAGCGCCCAAGCAGACGAGCAGTTCTTC	CASSAQADEQFF